Shown below are 10 T cell receptor beta chains from a single sample sequenced in a study of blood T cell repertoires in COVID-19. Assay: immunoSEQ multiplex PCR; the TCRdb copy retains only in-frame clones and omits some. Here the sample spans 50,000 or so clones, approximately 90% being singletons. The sequencing sample was made of peripheral blood. The receptors were gathered from a human donor in a cohort sampled during active COVID-19.

CDR3 sequence reads: CATSRDLLDTQYF. CDR3 nucleotides: TGTGCCACCAGCAGAGATCTTTTAGATACGCAGTATTTT. This sequence joins TRBV15 and TRBJ2-3; no clear D gene. Germline loops: CDR1 LNHNV, CDR2 YYDKDF (reference sequence). Trimming took off 0 bases at V and 5 bases at J, with 6 bases between the two ends. There are 13 residues in the CDR3. Using reference TRBV15 and TRBJ2-3 for the parts outside the CDR3, the full variable domain is DAMVIQNPRYQVTQFGKPVTLSCSQTLNHNVMYWYQQKSSQAPKLLFHYYDKDFNNEADTPDNFQSRRPNTSFCFLDIRSPGLGDTAMYLCATSRDLLDTQYFGPGTRLTVL.

The chain joins TRBV2 to TRBJ1-2, with TRBD1 identical over 11 bases. V lost 11 bases, J lost 3 bases, and 8 bases stayed unmatched. Germline V gene data show CDR1 as SNHLY and CDR2 as FYNNEI. The CDR3 has 14 amino acids. The CDR3 reads CAGDRGRTDYGYTF. The CDR3 coding sequence is TGTGCCGGGGACAGGGGGAGAACGGACTATGGCTACACCTTC.

The CDR3 here is CASSSKGAGNTIYF. The CDR3 DNA reads TGTGCCAGTAGTAGTAAGGGAGCTGGAAACACCATATATTTT. The chain uses TRBV19 and TRBJ1-3; D is ambiguous. Germline CDR1 and CDR2: LNHDA and SQIVND (reference sequence). The V and J ends lost 4 bases and 2 bases respectively, with 9 bases between them. This CDR3 is built from 14 residues.

V gene TRBV19 combines with J gene TRBJ1-5; TRBD1 might be the D (5 bases). CDR3 length: 13 residues. V shed 5 bases and J shed 11 bases, with 16 bases lying between them. Germline V gene data show CDR1 as LNHDA and CDR2 as SQIVND (reference sequence). For the CDR3, the DNA is TGTGCCAGTAGTCCCTCACCGGGACTGGCCCAGCATTTT. The encoded protein is CASSPSPGLAQHF.

The J gene is TRBJ2-1, the V gene TRBV5-1; 8 positions agree with TRBD2. The V gene end was trimmed by 4 bases and the J gene end by 0 bases; junction bases not matched to a gene: 3. This CDR3 is built from 15 residues. Germline CDR1 and CDR2: SGHRS and YFSETQ. CDR3: CASSESGSSYNEQFF. The CDR3 bases are TGCGCCAGCAGCGAGAGCGGGAGCTCCTACAATGAGCAGTTCTTC.

The CDR3 here is CASSLAANTGELFF. CDR3 nucleotide sequence: TGCGCCAGCAGTCTGGCCGCGAACACCGGGGAGCTGTTTTTT. The chain links TRBV5-1 to TRBJ2-2; D gene uncertain. The germline gives CDR1 SGHRS, CDR2 YFSETQ. The CDR3 contains 14 residues. Trimming removed 5 bases from V and 0 bases from J, with 8 bases in between.

V gene TRBV7-3 combines with J gene TRBJ2-2, with 12 bases identical to TRBD2. The CDR3 covers 17 residues. Germline-derived CDR1 and CDR2 are SGHTA and FQGTGA. The junction had 9 bases not matched to a gene; V was cut back by 5 bases and J by 5 bases. As DNA, the CDR3 is TGTGCCAGCAGCCCCTTCCTAGCGGGGGGGCCTACCGGGGAGCTGTTTTTT. The encoded protein is CASSPFLAGGPTGELFF.

The chain recombines TRBV19 with TRBJ2-7; no clear D. Trimming removed 1 base from V and 1 base from J, with 8 bases in between. Germline V CDR1 and CDR2: LNHDA, SQIVND (reference sequence). The CDR3 extends over 14 amino acids. Written as DNA, the CDR3 is TGTGCCAGTAGTATAGGCGGCAGTTCCTACGAGCAGTACTTC. This translates into CASSIGGSSYEQYF.

This chain joins TRBV5-1 and TRBJ1-6; maybe TRBD1 (6 bases). V lost 3 bases and J 2 bases, leaving 9 bases between the germline ends. Germline CDR1 and CDR2: SGHRS and YFSETQ. The CDR3 is made up of 15 amino acids. The DNA for the CDR3 is TGCGCCAGCAGCTCGACAGGTGCCTATAATTCACCCCTCCACTTT. This sequence encodes CASSSTGAYNSPLHF.

This CDR3 reads CATHPGQPGNTIYF. Written as DNA, the CDR3 is TGTGCCACGCACCCGGGACAGCCTGGAAACACCATATATTTT. This rearrangement joins TRBV19 to TRBJ1-3, with 7 bases matching TRBD1. This CDR3 has 14 amino acids. Germline-derived CDR1 and CDR2 are LNHDA and SQIVND (reference sequence). V shed 10 bases and J 2 bases; nucleotides not matched to a gene: 8.